This T cell receptor (beta chain) was sequenced during a study of cytomegalovirus exposure and HLA in healthy donors (dated by TCRdb to about 2017). About the study as a whole: An earlier analysis of several hundred of the donors reported 250 to 300 Gb of sequence data and 117 million unique TCR beta sequences from approximately 180 million T cells. The study was designed to test whether signatures of past pathogen exposure could be identified by cataloging public T cell receptors. Donor age, sex, ethnicity and CMV serostatus were compiled alongside the repertoire data. The genetic ancestry cluster associated with self-reported Caucasian donors included around four fifths of the roughly 380 genotyped donors. The T cell repertoires of several hundred subjects were profiled by immunosequencing and related to cytomegalovirus serostatus. In the later analysis, no new phenotypic data were used to find candidate immune exposures; instead, reliance was placed on TCR beta sequences and their occurrence across donors. Roughly five DR-DQ haplotypes were handled as single units for association and clustering, since linkage in the cohort was strong. An earlier analysis of roughly 580 of the donors used high-throughput TCR beta sequencing to judge whether each TCR beta V gene segment behaved as functional or pseudogenic. Typing coverage varied by locus: roughly 629-640 donors for A, B, C, DRB1 and DQB1; some 520 for DQA1; over 600 for DPA1; 400 to 480 for DPB1. An early release covering about 600 HLA-typed donors comprised approximately 290 gigabases of sequencing data and 65 million to 100 million unique TCR sequences. A later analysis re-examined previously published TCR beta repertoires from around 670 donors and added high-resolution HLA genotyping to investigate patterns of TCR occurrence. Across about 380 genotyped donors of the cohort, an average of roughly 250,000 unique TCR beta nucleotide sequences per donor were sequenced, and roughly 20% of those sequences were non-productive. Besides the first cohort of 666 subjects, a separate validation cohort made up of over 95 different subjects was used. All discovery cohort repertoires had been generated using a single sequencing platform. A later genetic analysis used genome-wide SNP genotypes for about 60% of the roughly 700 donors, treating that subset as a discovery cohort. High-throughput TCR immunosequencing, statistical association of individual TCRs with disease status, and machine learning were combined to predict cytomegalovirus infection status. Both class I and class II loci were covered by HLA typing, at four-digit resolution.

From the cysteine through the phenylalanine, the CDR3 covers 13 amino acids. The kept DNA is CDR3 alone, 39 bases in frame from the first base. The V end gives up 6 bases and the J end 3 bases, leaving 4 bases in the junction not matched to a gene. The germline V gene provides CDR1 WSHSY and CDR2 SAAADI. General conclusions and limits of the study: Assigning TCR associations to individual alleles was difficult when HLA alleles, especially DR and DQ, strongly co-occurred. A further reported finding was that TCR beta sequences accurately predicted the HLA-A and HLA-B alleles for most subjects in the first cohort. According to a later analysis, parvovirus B19, influenza, CMV and Epstein-Barr virus appeared linked to several top co-occurrence clusters. The presence/absence analyses assumed that sequencing depth was roughly uniform across donors, and that assumption may not be true. Because counts were too low, roughly 18 rarely observed V segments, including chromosome 9 orphons, were left out of the earlier analysis of about 620 of the donors. A cluster of highly shared sequence variants was judged likely to be a technical artifact of the sequencing pipeline. Correlated functional status among segregating V segments might be attributable to linkage disequilibrium, but an unknown experimental factor could not be ruled out. The study listed 150 to 200 TCR beta chains as associated with cytomegalovirus. The only immune exposure information available for the cohort was CMV serostatus. Some IMGT-functional V segments, including TRBV6-2 and TRBV6-3, could not be distinguished by the 87-base-pair reads and were therefore excluded. The authors suggested that the approach could potentially be generalized to other disease states and immunological phenotypes. A later analysis associated around 16,000 TCR beta sequences with specific HLA alleles at a false discovery rate of 0.05. Because some donors lacked HLA typing at each locus, the association tests relied only on the typed subset. In a later genetic analysis, fewer N-insertions in productive TCRs were reported among donors in an Asian-associated ancestry cluster than the roughly 700-donor mean. Three of the identified cytomegalovirus-associated TCR beta chains were confirmed in vitro to be specific for cytomegalovirus antigens. The classifier was reported to diagnose cytomegalovirus status with high specificity and sensitivity in both the original cohort and the validation cohort. Most TCR sequences were seen in very few donors, while some public TCRs were found in many individuals. Compared with equally common non-associated chains, HLA-associated TCR beta chains in a later analysis were more clonally expanded and had lower generation probabilities. In a later genetic analysis, a missense DCLRE1C variant was associated with V-gene and J-gene trimming of TCR beta chains, and the association was replicated in an independent cohort. In this cohort, only TCR beta chains were sequenced, and detectable features were limited by the absence of alpha or paired-chain data. According to a later analysis, TCR association rates differed among HLA loci, with DRB1 alleles showing the most associated TCRs and HLA-C alleles showing the fewest. A later analysis found that most CMV-associated TCR beta chains appeared HLA-restricted, with HLA associations seemingly driven largely by CMV exposure. In an earlier analysis of a few hundred of the donors, most TCR beta V segments were observed in productive rearrangements about 87% or about 30% of the time, broadly matching IMGT annotations.

Regarding this clone: The specificity of this receptor is unknown. It has no much larger one-base neighbor in the sample; base qualities were not kept.

Receptor amplification or capture employed the immunoSEQ multiplex PCR assay. For the multiplex PCR, a mixture combining 60 forward primers for TCR Vbeta segments and 13 reverse primers for TCR Jbeta segments was used. Amplification of the CDR3 region of rearranged TCR beta genes was performed with a multiplex PCR assay on genomic DNA. On the Illumina HiSeq System, the amplified TCR beta libraries were sequenced as 87-base-pair reads. On the study's bioinformatics: In a later analysis, some 80 million unique TCR beta chains were counted across the 666 repertoires, and roughly 11 million of these chains were shared by at least two donors. Raw reads were error-corrected and collapsed into unique sequences with a nearest-neighbor algorithm that merged closely related sequences to remove PCR and sequencing errors. V, D and J gene segments were assigned by aligning CDR3 sequences to IMGT reference sequences. Each retained sequence needed at least a six-nucleotide match to both a V gene segment and a J gene segment. A rearrangement counted as productive if the CDR3 had no stop codons and remained in frame with V and J, and every other rearrangement counted as non-productive. CDR3 was defined by IMGT convention, running from the second conserved V-encoded cysteine to the conserved J-encoded phenylalanine. Sequences without an unambiguous match to a single V gene segment were excluded from the earlier analysis of a few hundred of the donors. In an earlier analysis of around 600 of the donors, V segments were called functional above 56.7% productive rearrangements and were called segregating when the between-donor standard deviation exceeded 5%. A statistical classification framework was built for diagnosing cytomegalovirus status from the catalog of TCR beta chain sequences. In a later analysis, V and J genes were assigned by comparing TCR nucleotide sequences against IMGT/GENE-DB human TR gene sequences. In a later analysis, CDR3 sequences and most-parsimonious VDJ recombination scenarios were assigned using the TCRdist pipeline. In a later analysis, each TCR beta chain was defined by its CDR3 amino acid sequence together with its V-gene family, and reads without a unique V-gene family were excluded. In a later analysis, fewer than 600 highly shared, low-generation-probability nucleotide sequences were removed to address suspected cross-contamination and a sequencing artifact. In a later analysis, a clonal expansion index for each public chain was calculated from normalized within-repertoire ranks of inferred template counts. A later analysis computed generation probabilities with a VDJ recombination model fitted to out-of-frame rearrangements, and checked the results against IGoR. A later analysis scored TCR-TCR, TCR-HLA and TCR-CMV co-occurrence with hypergeometric tests, applying a repertoire-size bias correction to TCR pairs. A later analysis estimated false discovery rates by permuting HLA or CMV assignments 20 times. In a later analysis, co-occurring TCRs were grouped using DBSCAN, and TCRdist sequence similarity was added for clustering within HLA-allele-positive subsets. Repertoires with fewer than 30,000 or more than 120,000 public chains, plus five repertoires with anomalous nucleotide sharing, were excluded from co-occurrence clustering. Imported from immuneACCESS, the table was reduced by TCRdb to in-frame sequences with V and J called. These copies leave out some clones; in studies compared against another copy, an unresolved V gene accounts for under half, and the cause of the remainder is not known. V, J and clone size are those of that table, while D and trimming were read from the DNA. The sample contains about 200,000 clones, almost 80% of them found a single time. The ten largest clonotypes hold 3% to 4% of the sample.

The cohort comprised around 700 healthy bone marrow donors. At the time of sampling, every cohort member was nominally healthy, though immune exposures that went unrecorded were likely present. The donor tested CMV seronegative, placing the donor among the roughly 350 seronegative members of the cohort. A peripheral blood sample was provided by each donor, and peripheral blood mononuclear cells were used for TCR beta sequencing. The Qiagen DNeasy Blood Extraction Kit was used to extract genomic DNA from the blood cell samples. The TCR originated in a male donor in good health and CMV-seronegative. The material sequenced was PBMCs. The chain employs TRBV10-2 and TRBJ2-5; 7 central nucleotides agree with TRBD1. The CDR3 protein sequence reads: CASSTGDEETQYF. The nucleotide sequence reads TGCGCCAGCAGCACAGGGGATGAAGAGACCCAGTACTTC.